This T cell receptor beta chain was retrieved from a study of blood T cell repertoires in COVID-19. Assay used: immunoSEQ multiplex PCR; TCRdb lists only in-frame clones, some missing. The table has about 170,000 clones, about four fifths seen once. The CDR3 spans 16 residues. V lost 2 bases, J lost 6 bases, and 8 bases stayed unmatched. Germline-derived CDR1 and CDR2 are KGHSH and LQKENI. This clonotype was sampled from a woman of 80 years or more with active or convalescent COVID-19. The V call is TRBV18, the J call TRBJ2-7; 12 bases are shared with TRBD2. The sample was peripheral blood. The CDR3 is CASSPSGTSGLLEQYF. The CDR3 bases are TGTGCCAGCTCACCAAGCGGGACTAGCGGGCTTCTCGAGCAGTACTTC.